Below are 27 T cell receptor beta chains sequenced from a single sample in a study of spatial heterogeneity in lung cancer (dated by TCRdb to between 2018 and 2021). The intended sense of this specimen's time point label: blood at routine non-recurrence follow-up after resection. Library preparation employed 5' RACE. These reads were obtained on a NextSeq 500. TCRdb reprocessed the public reads (quality trimming at Q25 with fastp, clone calling with MiXCR) and kept in-frame beta chains. A single entry per CDR3 protein holds the most common genes and DNA from its merged rows. Here the sample has 110,000 or so distinct CDR3 sequences; under 14% occur a single time. Of the sample, more than 20% is held by the ten largest clones. The sample was PBMCs, taken at follow-up. Every receptor here comes from a female donor with early-stage non-small cell lung cancer.

The chain joins TRBV12-3 or TRBV12-4 to TRBJ1-6, with a possible D match to TRBD1 (6 bases). Trimming took 8 bases from V and 8 from J, leaving 16 bases between them. This CDR3 contains 14 residues. DNA for the CDR3: TGTGCCAGCGGACGCAGGGGAAGGGATTCACCCCTCCACTTT. As protein: CASGRRGRDSPLHF.

The V and J genes are TRBV2 and TRBJ2-7; the match to TRBD2 covers 8 bases. V gave up 6 bases and J gave up 6 bases; unmatched junction bases: 13. Germline V gives CDR1 SNHLY, CDR2 FYNNEI. The CDR3 is 15 amino acids. As DNA, the CDR3 is TGTGCCAGCAGCCTTCGCGGGAGGCCCCCCGGCGAGCAGTACGTC. Residues: CASSLRGRPPGEQYV.

The chain uses TRBV6-5 and TRBJ1-1; possible D gene TRBD1, 5 bases. The CDR3 has 15 amino acids. Germline V gene sequence: CDR1 MNHEY, CDR2 SVGAGI. Trimming cost V 2 bases and J 4 bases, with 14 bases left between them. CDR3 coding DNA: TGTGCCAGCAGTTACGATTCGGGGAGGGGCACTGAAGCTTTCTTT. This sequence encodes CASSYDSGRGTEAFF.

This clonotype was counted only a few times. V is TRBV20-1 and J is TRBJ1-5, with a weak D call TRBD1 (6 bases). Looked up from germline, CDR1 is DFQATT and CDR2 is SNEGSKA (reference sequence). The CDR3 contains 14 residues. Trimming removed 6 bases at V and 4 bases at J, with 16 bases between. CDR3 DNA: TGCAGTGCCCAACAGGGATTCGGGAATCAGCCCCAGCATTTT. It encodes CSAQQGFGNQPQHF.

In its sample, this clonotype was seen a few times. The chain recombines TRBV5-1 with TRBJ2-7, with 13 bases fitting TRBD2. This CDR3 has 18 residues. Germline lookup yields CDR1 SGHRS and CDR2 YFSETQ. V was clipped by 0 bases and J by 4 bases; unmatched bases: 10. CDR3: CASSLGPRPTSGRYEQYF. Written as DNA, the CDR3 is TGCGCCAGCAGCTTGGGGCCCCGGCCGACTAGCGGGAGGTACGAGCAGTACTTC.

The J gene is TRBJ1-1, the V gene TRBV14; no clear D gene. V lost 3 bases and J lost 0, with 5 bases in between. Germline V gene data show CDR1 as SGHDN and CDR2 as FVKESK. The CDR3 runs to 13 residues. CDR3 sequence reads: CASSQGMNTEAFF. The CDR3, as DNA: TGTGCCAGCAGCCAGGGTATGAACACTGAAGCTTTCTTT.

This clonotype was observed a few times. The junction and the germline gene differ at one end; a read error may be behind it. The chain employs TRBV5-6 and TRBJ2-7; no firm D call. Germline V lookup: CDR1 SGHDT, CDR2 YYEEEE. The CDR3 is 15 amino acids. The CDR3 protein is CVSSDALASVWEQYF. CDR3 DNA: TGTGTCAGCAGCGACGCACTGGCATCAGTCTGGGAGCAGTACTTC. Together with reference TRBV5-6 and TRBJ2-7, the CDR3 gives the full variable domain: DAGVTQSPTHLIKTRGQQVTLRCSPKSGHDTVSWYQQALGQGPQFIFQYYEEEERQRGNFPDRFSGHQFPNYSSELNVNALLLGDSALYLCVSSDALASVWEQYFGPGTRLTVT.

This clonotype occurred a few times. The chain joins TRBV28 to TRBJ1-6; possible D gene TRBD1, 6 bases. This CDR3 region has 15 residues. With 6 bases removed from V and 7 bases from J, the gap between germline ends came to 16 bases. CDR1 is MDHEN, CDR2 SYDVKM, per germline. DNA of the CDR3: TGTGCCAGCAGCCGTACCAGGGGTACGAATTCACCCCTCCACTTT. Translation gives CASSRTRGTNSPLHF.

In this sample, this clonotype turned up many times. The chain links TRBV27 to TRBJ2-3; 10 bases match TRBD2. The junction had 8 bases not matched to a gene; V was cut back by 5 bases and J by 0 bases. This CDR3 spans 17 amino acids. The germline V gene encodes CDR1 MNHEY and CDR2 SMNVEV (reference sequence). CDR3 in DNA: TGTGCCAGCAGTCCACCGACTAGCGGGTTTAGCACAGATACGCAGTATTTT. Its protein is CASSPPTSGFSTDTQYF.

This clonotype was detected a few times. V is TRBV2 and J is TRBJ2-3, with D uncertain. The V end was cut by 4 bases, the J end by 1 base, with 12 bases between. The germline V gene has CDR1 SNHLY and CDR2 FYNNEI. The CDR3 has 15 amino acids. The CDR3: CASSAEFLRTDTQYF. CDR3 nucleotide sequence: TGTGCCAGCAGTGCTGAGTTTCTCCGCACAGATACGCAGTATTTT. The variable domain in full, completed from reference TRBV2 and TRBJ2-3, reads EPEVTQTPSHQVTQMGQEVILRCVPISNHLYFYWYRQILGQKVEFLVSFYNNEISEKSEIFDDQFSVERPDGSNFTLKIRSTKLEDSAMYFCASSAEFLRTDTQYFGPGTRLTVL.

This sequence joins TRBV5-1 and TRBJ2-1; D is perhaps TRBD2 (8 bases). Trimming took off 0 bases at V and 4 bases at J, with 17 bases between the two ends. The CDR3 is 17 amino acids. Germline CDR1 is SGHRS and CDR2 is YFSETQ. The CDR3 region has the DNA TGCGCCAGCAGCTTGGTTGGACTAGCAGGGGGGTACAATGAGCAGTTCTTC. Translation: CASSLVGLAGGYNEQFF.

In this sample, this clonotype turned up many times. V is TRBV28 and J is TRBJ2-3, with D tentatively TRBD2 (6 bases). Germline V CDR1 and CDR2: MDHEN, SYDVKM. The CDR3 runs to 14 residues. The V gene lost 6 bases and the J gene lost 6 bases, with 16 bases spanning the gap. CDR3 loop: CASSSGTPRDTQYF. CDR3 sequence (DNA): TGTGCCAGCAGCTCCGGGACTCCACGGGATACGCAGTATTTT.

This clonotype was detected a few times. The chain combines TRBV6-5 with TRBJ1-1, with D perhaps TRBD1 (6 bases). Trimming cost V 5 bases and J 3 bases, with 10 bases left between them. This CDR3 has 13 residues. Looked up from germline, CDR1 is MNHEY and CDR2 is SVGAGI. The CDR3 sequence is CASSAQGYTEAFF. DNA for the CDR3: TGTGCCAGCAGTGCTCAGGGGTACACTGAAGCTTTCTTT.

Notes on this clonotype: This may be a read error: a much more frequent sequence differs by one nucleotide. The chain joins TRBV29-1 to TRBJ2-5; TRBD2 agrees at 7 bases. There are 13 residues in the CDR3. Per germline, CDR1 SQVTM and CDR2 ANQGSEA. DNA of the CDR3: TGCAGCGGAGGGGACCCGGGAGGAGAGACCCGGTACTTC. This gives the protein CSGGDPGGETRYF.

In this sample, this clonotype turned up a few times. The chain is built from TRBV7-3 and TRBJ2-1, with D perhaps assigned TRBD1 or TRBD2 (5 bases each). The germline V gene has CDR1 SGHTA and CDR2 FQGTGA. CDR3 length equals 16 residues. The germline V and J ends were trimmed by 2 bases and 4 bases, with 15 bases remaining between them. CDR3 region: CASSLQAAPGYNEQFF. The CDR3 DNA is TGTGCCAGCAGCTTACAAGCGGCACCAGGGTACAATGAGCAGTTCTTC.

CDR3 loop: CASSYFGLPGGNYGYTF. The CDR3 nucleotides are TGTGCCAGCAGTTACTTCGGCTTGCCAGGGGGCAACTATGGCTACACCTTC. The chain couples TRBV6-6 to TRBJ1-2, with TRBD1 matching 8 bases. Germline V lookup: CDR1 MNHNY, CDR2 SVGAGI (reference sequence). This CDR3 has 17 residues. J lost 2 bases, V lost 1 base, and 9 bases had no gene match.

This clonotype appeared many times. The chain uses TRBV6-2 or TRBV6-3 and TRBJ2-4; 9 positions agree with TRBD1. V shed 4 bases and J 0 bases; nucleotides not matched to a gene: 4. Germline lookup yields CDR1 MNHEY and CDR2 SVGEGT. This CDR3 has 16 amino acids. The CDR3 DNA sequence: TGTGCCAGCAGTTGGGGACAGGGAGTAGCCAAAAACATTCAGTACTTC. It is translated as CASSWGQGVAKNIQYF.

This clonotype has a handful of counts. The rearrangement uses TRBV19 and TRBJ1-5, with a possible D match to TRBD1 (5 bases). The CDR3 runs 12 residues. Trimming took 3 bases from V and 6 from J, leaving 6 bases between them. Looked up from germline, CDR1 is LNHDA and CDR2 is SQIVND (reference sequence). The CDR3 DNA follows: TGTGCCAGTAGTATCGGGGGTCAGCCCCAGCATTTT. It translates to CASSIGGQPQHF.

A few counts support this clonotype. The chain uses TRBV28 and TRBJ2-1, with TRBD2 identical over 10 bases. Germline trimming cut 6 bases from V and 4 bases from J; bases unmatched to any gene: 12. CDR1 and CDR2 (germline): MDHEN, SYDVKM. The CDR3 consists of 17 residues. The CDR3 protein is CASSSPWASGSYNEQFF. CDR3 bases: TGTGCCAGCAGCTCACCCTGGGCTAGCGGGAGTTACAATGAGCAGTTCTTC.

V usage is TRBV6-6 and J usage is TRBJ2-7; TRBD2 agrees at 7 bases. The CDR3 extends over 17 amino acids. With V trimmed by 0 bases and J by 3 bases, 11 bases remained unmatched. The germline CDR1 and CDR2 sequences are MNHNY and SVGAGI (reference sequence). CDR3 nucleotide sequence: TGTGCCAGCAGTTACTCCAAACCGGTAGCGGGTAACTACGAGCAGTACTTC. Translating it yields CASSYSKPVAGNYEQYF.

The CDR3 protein is CSARVAGGSDEQYV. For the CDR3, the DNA is TGCAGTGCTAGAGTAGCGGGAGGTTCCGATGAGCAGTACGTC. V usage is TRBV20-1 and J usage is TRBJ2-7; 10 nucleotides line up with TRBD2. Germline loops: CDR1 DFQATT, CDR2 SNEGSKA (reference sequence). J lost 7 bases, V lost 1 base, and 7 bases had no gene match. The CDR3 has 14 residues.

This clonotype appeared a few times. The chain recombines TRBV7-9 with TRBJ1-1; perhaps TRBD1 as D (5 bases). Germline lookup yields CDR1 SEHNR and CDR2 FQNEAQ (reference sequence). This CDR3 contains 14 residues. Trimming cost V 5 bases and J 7 bases, with 17 bases left between them. The CDR3 DNA reads as TGTGCCAGCAGCCTTCGACAGTCAAACCGTGAAGCTTTCTTT. It encodes CASSLRQSNREAFF.

This clonotype was counted between two and nine times. V usage is TRBV4-1 and J usage is TRBJ2-1, with 8 bases aligning to TRBD1. Germline-derived CDR1 and CDR2 are MGHRA and YSYEKL. The junction had 9 bases not matched to a gene; V was cut back by 4 bases and J by 4 bases. The CDR3 has 16 residues. CDR3 in DNA: TGCGCCAGCAGCCCCCGGGACAGGACAATATACAATGAGCAGTTCTTC. It specifies CASSPRDRTIYNEQFF.

This clonotype was counted a few times. CDR3 region: CASSERGTSVGTQYF. The CDR3 region has the DNA TGTGCCAGCAGTGAGAGAGGGACTAGCGTGGGGACCCAGTACTTC. The gene calls are TRBV2 and TRBJ2-5, with 10 nucleotides matching TRBD2. Germline V gene lookup returns CDR1 SNHLY and CDR2 FYNNEI. The V and J ends lost 3 bases and 7 bases, in that order; junction bases with no gene match: 8. This CDR3 region has 15 residues. Filled out from reference TRBV2 and TRBJ2-5, the complete variable domain reads EPEVTQTPSHQVTQMGQEVILRCVPISNHLYFYWYRQILGQKVEFLVSFYNNEISEKSEIFDDQFSVERPDGSNFTLKIRSTKLEDSAMYFCASSERGTSVGTQYFGPGTRLLVL.

Ten or more counts support this clonotype. This chain uses TRBV30 with TRBJ2-3, with D maybe TRBD2 (6 bases). This CDR3 has 12 amino acids. Deletions cut 4 bases from V and 1 base from J, with 6 bases between. The V gene's germline CDR1 is GTSNPN and CDR2 SVGIG (reference sequence). CDR3 in amino acids: CAWTSGTDTQYF. The CDR3 DNA reads as TGTGCCTGGACTAGCGGCACAGATACGCAGTATTTT.

This clonotype was picked up many times. The V and J genes are TRBV10-3 and TRBJ1-1, with 8 positions matching TRBD1. From germline, CDR1 is ENHRY and CDR2 SYGVKD. There are 15 residues in the CDR3. The trim removed 6 bases at V and 4 bases at J, leaving 10 bases unmatched. The CDR3 nucleotides are TGTGCCATCAGGACAACGACAGGGGTGAGCACTGAAGCTTTCTTT. This encodes CAIRTTTGVSTEAFF.

This clonotype was detected many times. The gene calls are TRBV25-1 and TRBJ2-1, with a weak D call TRBD2 (6 bases). Germline CDR1 and CDR2: MGHDK and SYGVNS. The CDR3 spans 15 residues. Deletions cut 1 base from V and 10 bases from J, with 17 bases between. CDR3 loop: CASSESGLASAEQFF. CDR3 nucleotides: TGTGCCAGCAGTGAATCAGGTTTGGCTAGCGCCGAGCAGTTCTTC.